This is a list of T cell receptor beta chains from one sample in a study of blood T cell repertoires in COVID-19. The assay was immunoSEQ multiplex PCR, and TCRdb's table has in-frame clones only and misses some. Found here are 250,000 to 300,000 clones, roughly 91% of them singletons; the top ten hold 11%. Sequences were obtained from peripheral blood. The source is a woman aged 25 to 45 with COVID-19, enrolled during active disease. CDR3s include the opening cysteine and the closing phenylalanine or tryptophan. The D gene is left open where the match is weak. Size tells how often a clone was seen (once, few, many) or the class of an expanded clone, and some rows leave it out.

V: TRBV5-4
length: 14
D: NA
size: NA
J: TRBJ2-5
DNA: TGTGCCAGCAGCCTTCGGGGGAACCAAGAGACCCAGTACTTC
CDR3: CASSLRGNQETQYF

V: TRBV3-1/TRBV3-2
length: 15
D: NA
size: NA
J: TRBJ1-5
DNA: TGTGCCAGCAGCCAAGCAGGGGCTGGCAATCAGCCCCAGCATTTT
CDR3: CASSQAGAGNQPQHF

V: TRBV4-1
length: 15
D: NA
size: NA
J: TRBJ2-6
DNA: TGCGCCAGCAGCAAATACACGACAGGAGCCAACGTCCTGACTTTC
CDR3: CASSKYTTGANVLTF

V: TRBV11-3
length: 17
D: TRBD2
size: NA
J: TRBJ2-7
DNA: TGTGCCAGCAGCTTAGGCGGTAGCGGGGGGACTACCTACGAGCAGTACTTC
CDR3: CASSLGGSGGTTYEQYF

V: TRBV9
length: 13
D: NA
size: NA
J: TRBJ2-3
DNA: TGTGCCAGCAGCGCGTACATTACAGATACGCAGTATTTT
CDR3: CASSAYITDTQYF

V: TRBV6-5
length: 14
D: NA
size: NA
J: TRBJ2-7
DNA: TGTGCCAGCACTCTTCGGGGTCTTACCTACGAGCAGTACTTC
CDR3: CASTLRGLTYEQYF

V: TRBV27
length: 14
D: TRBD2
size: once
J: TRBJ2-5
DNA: TGTGCCAGCGCTGGCGGGGGGGCCGGGGAGACCCAGTACTTC
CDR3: CASAGGGAGETQYF

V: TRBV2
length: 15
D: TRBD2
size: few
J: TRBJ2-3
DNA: TGTGCCAGCAGTGAGTCCGGGGGGTTCGCAGATACGCAGTATTTT
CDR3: CASSESGGFADTQYF

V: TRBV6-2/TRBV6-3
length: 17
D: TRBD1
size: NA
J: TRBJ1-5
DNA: TGTGCCAGCAGTCTCTCACAGGGGGCGTTAGGCAATCAGCCCCAGCATTTT
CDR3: CASSLSQGALGNQPQHF

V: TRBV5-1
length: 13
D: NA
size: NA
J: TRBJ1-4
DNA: TGCGCCAGCAGCCGGGACACTGGGGAAAAACTGTTTTTT
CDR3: CASSRDTGEKLFF

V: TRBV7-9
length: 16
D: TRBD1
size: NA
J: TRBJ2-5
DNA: TGTGCCAGCAGCCAGGGGACAGGGGGCCCATCACGGACCCAGTACTTC
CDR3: CASSQGTGGPSRTQYF

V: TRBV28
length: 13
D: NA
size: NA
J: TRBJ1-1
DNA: TGTGCCAGCAGTTTCCGCCGGAGTACTGAAGCTTTCTTT
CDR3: CASSFRRSTEAFF

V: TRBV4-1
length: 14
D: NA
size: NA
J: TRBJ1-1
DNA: TGCGCCAGCAGCCAGGGACACTCGAACACTGAAGCTTTCTTT
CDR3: CASSQGHSNTEAFF

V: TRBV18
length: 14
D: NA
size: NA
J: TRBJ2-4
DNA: TGTGCCAGCTCGGGAGGGGACAGGATATACATTCAGTACTTC
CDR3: CASSGGDRIYIQYF

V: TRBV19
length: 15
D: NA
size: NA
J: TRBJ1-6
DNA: TGTGCCAGTAGTGAGCAGGTACGAGTGGCTTCACCCCTCCACTTT
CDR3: CASSEQVRVASPLHF

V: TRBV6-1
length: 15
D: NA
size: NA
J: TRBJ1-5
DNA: TGTGCCAGCAGTGATGGGGCAGGGCACAATCAGCCCCAGCATTTT
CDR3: CASSDGAGHNQPQHF

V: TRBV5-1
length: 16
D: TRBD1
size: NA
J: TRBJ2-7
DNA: TGCGCCAGCAGCTTGGGAACCGGGACAGGGGCGTACGAGCAGTACTTC
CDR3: CASSLGTGTGAYEQYF

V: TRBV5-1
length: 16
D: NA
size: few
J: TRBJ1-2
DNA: TGCGCCAGCAGCTTGGTTTCGTCAGCCAGACTCTATGGCTACACCTTC
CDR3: CASSLVSSARLYGYTF